Each of the 30 T cell receptor beta chains below was sequenced from the same sample in a study of chemoradiotherapy in HPV16-positive cancers. Sequencing was performed with immunoSEQ multiplex PCR; in TCRdb, only in-frame clones are kept and a portion is missing. The sample carries 50,000 to 55,000 clones, roughly nine tenths recorded once. Sequencing used blood, obtained from a patient who underwent chemoradiotherapy. These receptor sequences come from a human donor with HPV-associated anogenital cancer.

The sample holds a few counts of this clone. The chain carries TRBV5-6 and TRBJ1-5; no definite D call. CDR1 is SGHDT, CDR2 YYEEEE, per germline. Trimming took off 4 bases at V and 7 bases at J, with 15 bases between the two ends. The CDR3 is 14 residues long. The CDR3 bases are TGTGCCAGCAGCCGGCGGACCCCCGGGCAGCCCCAGCATTTT. Translating gives CASSRRTPGQPQHF.

This rearrangement joins TRBV7-2 to TRBJ1-1; D is undetermined. CDR3 length: 15 amino acids. CDR1 is SGHTA, CDR2 FQGNSA, per germline. Trimming removed 5 bases at V and 1 base at J, with 14 bases between. This chain's CDR3 is CASSLSTGGNTEAFF. CDR3 sequence (DNA): TGTGCCAGCAGCCTATCTACTGGCGGGAACACTGAAGCTTTCTTT. The full variable domain, completed using reference TRBV7-2 and TRBJ1-1, is GAGVSQSPSNKVTEKGKDVELRCDPISGHTALYWYRQSLGQGLEFLIYFQGNSAPDKSGLPSDRFSAERTGGSVSTLTIQRTQQEDSAVYLCASSLSTGGNTEAFFGQGTRLTVV.

This clone was counted once. The chain links TRBV6-5 to TRBJ2-7, with 7 bases that match TRBD1. The CDR3 consists of 13 residues. The germline gives CDR1 MNHEY, CDR2 SVGAGI. J lost 4 bases, V lost 4 bases, and 4 bases had no gene match. CDR3 region: CASSSLDRYEQYF. In DNA, the CDR3 is TGTGCCAGCAGTTCCCTGGACAGGTACGAGCAGTACTTC.

J is TRBJ1-4 and V is TRBV5-1, with a tentative D call TRBD1 (5 bases). CDR3 length: 14 amino acids. Germline V gives CDR1 SGHRS, CDR2 YFSETQ. Trimming cost V 0 bases and J 4 bases, with 7 bases left between them. The CDR3 DNA reads TGCGCCAGCAGCTTGGGAGGGGTTAATGAAAAACTGTTTTTT. Protein sequence: CASSLGGVNEKLFF.

The chain joins TRBV19 to TRBJ1-5; weak D call: TRBD1 (5 bases). The CDR3 runs to 13 residues. Between the trimmed V and J ends, which lost 3 bases and 4 bases, there was a span of 7 bases. The germline CDR1 and CDR2 sequences are LNHDA and SQIVND (reference sequence). Here the CDR3 reads CASSMGVNQPQHF. The CDR3 DNA is TGTGCCAGTAGTATGGGGGTAAATCAGCCCCAGCATTTT.

This chain joins TRBV7-8 and TRBJ2-3, with 9 bases that match TRBD2. J gave up 1 base and V 3 bases, and 2 bases lay outside the gene matches. The CDR3 totals 15 residues. The germline CDR1 and CDR2 sequences are SGHVS and FQNEAQ. For the CDR3, the DNA is TGTGCCAGCAGCTTGTCTAGCGGGGGCACAGATACGCAGTATTTT. This translates into CASSLSSGGTDTQYF. Looking up the rest from reference TRBV7-8 and TRBJ2-3 gives the full variable domain: GAGVSQSPRYKVAKRGQDVALRCDPISGHVSLFWYQQALGQGPEFLTYFQNEAQLDKSGLPSDRFFAERPEGSVSTLKIQRTQQEDSAVYLCASSLSSGGTDTQYFGPGTRLTVL.

The chain carries TRBV12-5 and TRBJ2-3; no clear D. Trimming left V 6 bases short and J 2 bases short, with 6 bases between. The CDR3 spans 12 residues. The germline CDR1 and CDR2 sequences are LGHNT and FRNRAP. The CDR3: CASGVLTDTQYF. The CDR3 DNA sequence: TGTGCTAGTGGAGTGCTCACAGATACGCAGTATTTT.

In this sample, this clone turned up once. The chain recombines TRBV4-2 with TRBJ2-2, with D perhaps given as TRBD1 or TRBD2 (5 bases each). The germline V gene has CDR1 LGHNA and CDR2 YNFKEQ. The CDR3 contains 17 residues. The V end lost 0 bases, the J end lost 3 bases, and 14 bases lay between the germline ends. The CDR3 DNA sequence: TGTGCCAGCAGCCAAGATGAGGGCAGGGCGGACACCGGGGAGCTGTTTTTT. Translating gives CASSQDEGRADTGELFF.

The J gene is TRBJ1-2, the V gene TRBV6-5, with D perhaps TRBD1 (5 bases). CDR1 and CDR2 from the germline V gene are MNHEY and SVGAGI. V dropped 6 bases and J dropped 6 bases, with 14 bases sitting between them. The CDR3 contains 13 residues. CDR3 residues: CASSSGLGDGYTF. The CDR3 nucleotides read TGTGCCAGCAGCTCAGGGTTAGGGGATGGCTACACCTTC.

This chain links TRBV7-2 with TRBJ1-3; D remains unclear. Trimming pared 4 bases from V and 0 bases from J, leaving 10 bases between. Germline CDR1 reads SGHTA; CDR2 reads FQGNSA. The length of the CDR3 is 15 residues. CDR3 residues: CASSSRGYSGNTIYF. CDR3 DNA: TGTGCCAGCAGCTCGCGGGGTTACTCTGGAAACACCATATATTTT.

The chain couples TRBV6-6 to TRBJ1-1, with D perhaps matching TRBD1 (5 bases). Deletions cut 0 bases from V and 3 bases from J, with 8 bases between. This CDR3 has 14 residues. Germline V lookup: CDR1 MNHNY, CDR2 SVGAGI (reference sequence). The CDR3 is CASSYSGTDTEAFF. The DNA for the CDR3 is TGTGCCAGCAGTTACTCGGGGACGGACACTGAAGCTTTCTTT.

This chain connects TRBV7-3 to TRBJ2-2; 11 bases map to TRBD1. Trimming cost V 6 bases and J 5 bases; bases outside gene matches: 5. The CDR3 covers 15 residues. The V gene's germline CDR1 is SGHTA and CDR2 FQGTGA. CDR3 in DNA: TGTGCCAGCAGGACCGGACAGGGGGCGACCGGGGAGCTGTTTTTT. Protein sequence: CASRTGQGATGELFF.

V gene TRBV4-3 combines with J gene TRBJ2-7; D not resolved. Germline CDR1 is LGHNA and CDR2 is YSLEER. This CDR3 has 14 residues. Trimming shortened V by 0 bases and J by 6 bases, and 12 bases separated the two germline ends. The CDR3 here is CASSQDGGDGEQYF. CDR3 sequence (DNA): TGCGCCAGCAGCCAAGATGGTGGTGACGGCGAGCAGTACTTC.

The rearrangement joins TRBV12-5 to TRBJ1-2; D call uncertain. Per the germline V gene, CDR1 is LGHNT and CDR2 is FRNRAP. Trimming took 0 bases from V and 4 from J, leaving 12 bases between them. The CDR3 is 15 residues long. CDR3 DNA: TGTGCTAGTGGTTTGGTACGGGTTCTTGGCTATGGCTACACCTTC. It translates to CASGLVRVLGYGYTF.

The rearrangement uses TRBV14 and TRBJ2-1; 8 bases agree with TRBD1. V lost 5 bases to trimming and J lost 3 bases; unmatched junction nucleotides: 6. The CDR3 runs 15 residues. The germline V gene has CDR1 SGHDN and CDR2 FVKESK. The CDR3 DNA reads as TGTGCCAGCAGCATCCGGGACAGGTACTACAATGAGCAGTTCTTC. It is translated as CASSIRDRYYNEQFF.

The J gene is TRBJ2-5, the V gene TRBV29-1; D gene ambiguous. Trimming took off 4 bases at V and 9 bases at J, with 18 bases between the two ends. The germline CDR1 and CDR2 sequences are SQVTM and ANQGSEA. This CDR3 region has 13 residues. The CDR3 protein is CSVVKPTDLAQYF. The DNA for the CDR3 is TGCAGCGTTGTCAAGCCCACTGATTTGGCCCAGTACTTC. The entire variable domain, with the rest obtained from reference TRBV29-1 and TRBJ2-5, is as follows: SAVISQKPSRDICQRGTSLTIQCQVDSQVTMMFWYRQQPGQSLTLIATANQGSEATYESGFVIDKFPISRPNLTFSTLTVSNMSPEDSSIYLCSVVKPTDLAQYFGPGTRLLVL.

V is TRBV4-1 and J is TRBJ1-6; D gene ambiguous. The CDR3 is made up of 16 amino acids. The germline V gene has CDR1 MGHRA and CDR2 YSYEKL. V gave up 1 base and J gave up 0 bases, with 7 bases separating them. The CDR3 region has the DNA TGCGCCAGCAGCCAAGCCTATAGCTCCTATAATTCACCCCTCCACTTT. Encoded protein: CASSQAYSSYNSPLHF.

The genes are TRBV29-1 and TRBJ2-5; weak D call: TRBD1 (6 bases). The germline V gene has CDR1 SQVTM and CDR2 ANQGSEA. V was trimmed by 1 base and J by 5 bases, leaving 11 bases between them. This CDR3 contains 13 residues. CDR3 sequence (DNA): TGCAGCGTTGAAGGGGGGCCGGAGGAGACCCAGTACTTC. Protein: CSVEGGPEETQYF.

The V and J genes are TRBV30 and TRBJ1-2, with D possibly matching TRBD1 (5 bases). This CDR3 is 14 amino acids long. Trimming removed 6 bases at V and 7 bases at J, with 21 bases between. Per germline, CDR1 GTSNPN and CDR2 SVGIG (reference sequence). The CDR3 bases are TGTGCCTGCCACTTCGGGGGGGGAAAAGGTGGCTACACCTTC. Amino acid sequence: CACHFGGGKGGYTF.

The genes are TRBV7-2 and TRBJ2-5; 10 bases are shared with TRBD2. The V segment lost 1 base and the J segment 5 bases; nucleotides outside the gene matches: 4. CDR3 length: 15 amino acids. The germline CDR1 and CDR2 sequences are SGHTA and FQGNSA. CDR3 nucleotide sequence: TGTGCCAGCAGCTTAGTGGGGACTAGCGCGGAGACCCAGTACTTC. It translates to CASSLVGTSAETQYF. The entire variable domain, with the rest obtained from reference TRBV7-2 and TRBJ2-5, is as follows: GAGVSQSPSNKVTEKGKDVELRCDPISGHTALYWYRQSLGQGLEFLIYFQGNSAPDKSGLPSDRFSAERTGGSVSTLTIQRTQQEDSAVYLCASSLVGTSAETQYFGPGTRLLVL.

The CDR3 protein is CASSEDRVAFF. The CDR3 DNA follows: TGTGCCAGCAGTGAAGACAGGGTAGCTTTCTTT. This sequence joins TRBV6-1 and TRBJ1-1; perhaps TRBD1 as D (6 bases). The CDR3 length is 11 residues. Germline V lookup: CDR1 MNHNS, CDR2 SASEGT. V dropped 1 base and J dropped 10 bases, with 7 bases sitting between them.

The J gene is TRBJ1-1, the V gene TRBV4-3; unclear D gene. Germline assignment: CDR1 LGHNA and CDR2 YSLEER. The CDR3 length is 16 residues. Trimming took 0 bases from V and 3 from J, leaving 14 bases between them. CDR3 sequence reads: CASSQDRTGRDTEAFF. CDR3 bases: TGCGCCAGCAGCCAAGACCGGACGGGCCGGGACACTGAAGCTTTCTTT.

This clone was counted once. CDR3 sequence: CAWTAGWEQYF. CDR3 bases: TGTGCCTGGACGGCAGGGTGGGAGCAGTACTTC. This chain joins TRBV30 and TRBJ2-7, with D perhaps matching TRBD1 (5 bases). The CDR3 sequence is 11 residues long. Germline V lookup: CDR1 GTSNPN, CDR2 SVGIG (reference sequence). V was clipped by 4 bases and J by 7 bases, with 11 bases between them.

The CDR3 loop is CASFPGVGSYNEQFF. The CDR3 coding sequence is TGTGCCAGCTTCCCTGGGGTAGGGTCCTACAATGAGCAGTTCTTC. This chain links TRBV18 with TRBJ2-1; no clear D. Germline V CDR1 and CDR2: KGHSH, LQKENI. This CDR3 comprises 15 residues. V was cut by 7 bases and J by 1 base, with 14 bases left in between.

This chain links TRBV2 with TRBJ2-2, with 9 bases lining up with TRBD1. Germline V gene sequence: CDR1 SNHLY, CDR2 FYNNEI. CDR3 size: 14 residues. V was pared by 5 bases and J by 6 bases, with 4 bases of the junction left unmatched. The CDR3 here is CASSMWDRAGELFF. The CDR3 DNA reads as TGTGCCAGCAGTATGTGGGACAGGGCCGGGGAGCTGTTTTTT. The entire variable domain, with the rest obtained from reference TRBV2 and TRBJ2-2, is as follows: EPEVTQTPSHQVTQMGQEVILRCVPISNHLYFYWYRQILGQKVEFLVSFYNNEISEKSEIFDDQFSVERPDGSNFTLKIRSTKLEDSAMYFCASSMWDRAGELFFGEGSRLTVL.

The chain uses TRBV6-5 and TRBJ2-5, with no clear D. This CDR3 comprises 14 residues. Trimming pared 10 bases from V and 7 bases from J, leaving 22 bases between. Looked up from germline, CDR1 is MNHEY and CDR2 is SVGAGI. CDR3: CATTPTGSSGTQYF. The CDR3 DNA reads as TGTGCCACCACCCCTACCGGATCATCCGGGACCCAGTACTTC.

J is TRBJ2-5 and V is TRBV5-1; 7 bases map to TRBD2. V shed 0 bases, J shed 1 base, and the junction held 3 bases outside the gene matches. CDR3 length equals 15 residues. From germline, CDR1 is SGHRS and CDR2 YFSETQ. In DNA form, the CDR3 reads TGCGCCAGCAGCTTGGCCCCTAGCGGCCAAGAGACCCAGTACTTC. It encodes CASSLAPSGQETQYF.

The chain recombines TRBV6-5 with TRBJ2-7, with 8 bases identical to TRBD1. This CDR3 contains 15 residues. Germline V gene sequence: CDR1 MNHEY, CDR2 SVGAGI. With 0 bases clipped from V and 5 bases from J, the junction kept 6 bases outside the gene matches. As DNA, the CDR3 is TGTGCCAGCAGTTACTCGATAACAGGGGGAAACGAGCAGTACTTC. It translates to CASSYSITGGNEQYF.

The V call is TRBV7-2, the J call TRBJ1-5, with a possible D match to TRBD1 (5 bases). CDR1 SGHTA and CDR2 FQGNSA come from the germline V gene. The CDR3 spans 15 residues. Trimming removed 2 bases from V and 6 bases from J, with 14 bases in between. CDR3 in amino acids: CASSLHGDGLQPQHF. CDR3 DNA: TGTGCCAGCAGCTTACATGGGGACGGCCTTCAGCCCCAGCATTTT.

The chain is built from TRBV5-1 and TRBJ2-2; D assignment may be TRBD1 or TRBD2 (5 bases each). This CDR3 region has 14 residues. CDR1 is SGHRS, CDR2 YFSETQ, per germline. Trimming removed 0 bases at V and 4 bases at J, with 7 bases between. The CDR3 spells CASSLDGGTGELFF. Written as DNA, the CDR3 is TGCGCCAGCAGCTTGGATGGGGGCACCGGGGAGCTGTTTTTT.